Included here is one T cell receptor (beta chain) sequence, with context. Its specificity is not known. The sample originates from a study of blood T cells in healthy people across ages. Overall study results and limits: Those diversity estimates obtained from one million T cells were thought to be underestimates. Comparison with aged donors showed that long-lived donors had more naive CD4+ cells and higher diversity.

The CDR3 is made up of 15 amino acids. Germline V CDR1 and CDR2: LGHNA, YSLEER. PCR was performed a second time for about 6 to 11 cycles using a sample-barcoded 5' primer and a J-beta primer mix. In TCRdb, the 5' RACE reads were re-called with MiXCR into one record per CDR3 protein. This table holds fewer than 600,000 distinct CDR3 sequences, about 27% found once. The sample was also linked to a second study, of T cells of mothers and their children. Per that paper: Extracted RNA, in its entirety, went into cDNA synthesis at around 1.5 ug per 15 ul.

Material: blood. This TCR derives from a boy aged 2-9 years in good health. This chain joins TRBV4-3 and TRBJ2-5, with D uncertain. Gene TRBJ2-1 matches the end of the DNA better, so the J call may be wrong. CDR3 nucleotide sequence: TGCGCCAGCAGCCAAGGACTTCCGTTGGGTGATGAGCAGTTCTTC. This translates into CASSQGLPLGDEQFF.